This TCR beta chain was recorded in a study of early T cells in non-severe SARS-CoV-2 infection. For the study at large: Chains from this unsorted whole-blood bulk RNA could not be paired.

General observations from the study: Lookups in VDJdb leaned toward anti-spike CD8 responses and missed private and CD4 specificities.

Researchers attached unique molecular identifiers to individual cDNA molecules. TCRdb fed the 5' RACE reads into MiXCR, producing one record per CDR3 protein. The data contain approximately 71,000 distinct CDR3 sequences, 12% of them singletons. Germline V gene sequence: CDR1 MGHRA, CDR2 YSYEKL. The CDR3 runs 13 residues. V shed 3 bases and J 6 bases; nucleotides not matched to a gene: 2. The sample holds a few counts of this clonotype. The target antigen is unknown. Specimen: whole blood, collected at baseline. This TCR derives from an adult who was a healthcare worker with PCR-confirmed SARS-CoV-2 infection or an uninfected control (not recorded which). The V and J genes are TRBV4-1 and TRBJ2-7; 10 bases map to TRBD1. Written as DNA, the CDR3 is TGCGCCAGCAGCCAGACAGGGGGCGGCGAGCAGTACTTC. This gives the protein CASSQTGGGEQYF.